These T cell receptor beta chains were read from a single sample in a study of blood T cell repertoires in COVID-19. Clones were sequenced by immunoSEQ multiplex PCR, and TCRdb holds only the in-frame ones, with some missing. Of around 270,000 clones listed, 91% are singletons. The sample taken for sequencing was peripheral blood. Receptor source: a person in their late teens or twenties with COVID-19, enrolled during active disease. CDR3s include the opening cysteine and the closing phenylalanine or tryptophan. The order of the fields is CDR3 DNA, CDR3 protein, D gene, J gene, clone size, V gene. D genes are given only for firm matches. Where a row states a size, it is once, few, many or the class of an expanded clone; other rows omit it.

TGCAGCGTTCCCAAGGGGGTCGAGCAGTTCTTC | CSVPKGVEQFF | . | TRBJ2-1 | . | TRBV29-1
TGTGCCAGCACCAGACAGGGGACCAATGGCTACACCTTC | CASTRQGTNGYTF | TRBD1 | TRBJ1-2 | . | TRBV12-3/TRBV12-4
TGCGCCAGCAGCGAGGCCGCGGGAGAGTACGAGCAGTACTTC | CASSEAAGEYEQYF | TRBD2 | TRBJ2-7 | few | TRBV5-1
TGTGCCAGCATTAAGGGGGCGCAGGATGGCTACACCTTC | CASIKGAQDGYTF | TRBD1 | TRBJ1-2 | . | TRBV6-5
TGCGCCAGCAGCCCTCGGTCGGACTATGGCTACACCTTC | CASSPRSDYGYTF | . | TRBJ1-2 | . | TRBV4-1
TGTGCCAGCAGCTTGGCCTCGGGGTTCGAGCAGTACTTC | CASSLASGFEQYF | . | TRBJ2-7 | . | TRBV5-6
TGTGCCAGCAGCTTAGTGGGCGGGACGGTCCTGTTCTTC | CASSLVGGTVLFF | . | TRBJ2-1 | . | TRBV7-9
TGCAGCGTCTCTTCGGGACAGGGCTCTGGGGCCAACGTCCTGACTTTC | CSVSSGQGSGANVLTF | TRBD1 | TRBJ2-6 | . | TRBV29-1
TGCGCCAGCAGCTTGAGGGGTGCCACCTACGAGCAGTACTTC | CASSLRGATYEQYF | . | TRBJ2-7 | . | TRBV5-1
TGTGCCAGCACGATGAGGGACAGGGGAGGAGAGACCCAGTACTTC | CASTMRDRGGETQYF | TRBD1 | TRBJ2-5 | . | TRBV5-8
TGTGCCAGCAGTGATAAGAAGCGGTTTAGCTCCTACAATGAGCAGTTCTTC | CASSDKKRFSSYNEQFF | . | TRBJ2-1 | . | TRBV25-1
TGCAGCGTTGAAGAGGGCTGGGCAGGGCCAGGGGACACCTTC | CSVEEGWAGPGDTF | . | TRBJ1-2 | . | TRBV29-1
TGTGCCAGCTCACTCGGGACAGGGTTTGTGACCCAGTACTTC | CASSLGTGFVTQYF | TRBD1 | TRBJ2-5 | . | TRBV18
TGTGCCACCAGTGACCAGGGGGCTTGGGGGAATGAGCAGTTCTTC | CATSDQGAWGNEQFF | TRBD1 | TRBJ2-1 | . | TRBV24-1
TGTGCCTGGAGGGGTTTCCGGGCCAGGGGCAACTATGGCTACACCTTC | CAWRGFRARGNYGYTF | . | TRBJ1-2 | . | TRBV30
TGTGCCAGCAGCTTGGGGGCTAGCGGGGGACCCACCGGGGAGCTGTTTTTT | CASSLGASGGPTGELFF | TRBD2 | TRBJ2-2 | . | TRBV5-5
TGCGCCAGCAGGAGCGGAGATAGGAATGAGCAGTTCTTC | CASRSGDRNEQFF | . | TRBJ2-1 | many | TRBV10-2
TGTGCCAGCAGCCCGGGGGGGGATGAGCAGTTCTTC | CASSPGGDEQFF | TRBD2 | TRBJ2-1 | . | TRBV4-2
TGTGCCAGCAGTGGGGAGGAGGGACTCACCAATGAGCAGTTCTTC | CASSGEEGLTNEQFF | . | TRBJ2-1 | . | TRBV27
TGTGCCAGCGCTGCGGGAATGGACACCGGGGAGCTGTTTTTT | CASAAGMDTGELFF | . | TRBJ2-2 | . | TRBV9
TGTGCCAGTAGTATCGGGGATGGCTACACCTTC | CASSIGDGYTF | . | TRBJ1-2 | . | TRBV19
TGCGCCAGCAGCCAAACGACTAGCGGGAGGGGACACAATGAGCAGTTCTTC | CASSQTTSGRGHNEQFF | TRBD2 | TRBJ2-1 | . | TRBV4-1
TGTGCCAGCAGCTTTAGGTCAGGAATAGACTACGAGCAGTACTTC | CASSFRSGIDYEQYF | . | TRBJ2-7 | . | TRBV11-2
TGCGCCAGCAGCCAAGACCAGGGGATCTATAATTCACCCCTCCACTTT | CASSQDQGIYNSPLHF | . | TRBJ1-6 | . | TRBV4-1
TGTGTCTCCGAAGGGGGCACGAACACTGAAGCTTTCTTT | CVSEGGTNTEAFF | TRBD1 | TRBJ1-1 | . | TRBV2
TGCGCCAGCAGCCAAGGTAACTACAATGAGCAGTTCTTC | CASSQGNYNEQFF | . | TRBJ2-1 | . | TRBV4-3
TGTGCCAGCAGCTTAGAAGCAGGTGGCTACACCTTC | CASSLEAGGYTF | . | TRBJ1-2 | . | TRBV11-2
TGCAGCGGGAAGGGGGTTGGCACTGAAGCTTTCTTT | CSGKGVGTEAFF | . | TRBJ1-1 | . | TRBV29-1
TGTGCCAGCAGTTTCATACCGGGACAGGGGTCTGGCTACACCTTC | CASSFIPGQGSGYTF | TRBD1 | TRBJ1-2 | . | TRBV27
TGTGCCAGCGCGCCAGGCCACAATGAGCAGTTCTTC | CASAPGHNEQFF | . | TRBJ2-1 | . | TRBV25-1
TGTGCCATCAGTGGCCCCCGGGACAGGGGACTCCACGAGCAGTACTTC | CAISGPRDRGLHEQYF | TRBD1 | TRBJ2-7 | once | TRBV10-3
TGTGCCAGTAGTACCGGGACAGGGAACGAGCAGTACTTC | CASSTGTGNEQYF | TRBD1 | TRBJ2-7 | once | TRBV19
TGCGCCAGCAGCGGACTAGCGGGAGAGAGGAATGAGCAGTTCTTC | CASSGLAGERNEQFF | TRBD2 | TRBJ2-1 | . | TRBV5-1
TGCAGCGTTCTAAACAGGGGCACCTACGAGCAGTACTTC | CSVLNRGTYEQYF | TRBD1 | TRBJ2-7 | . | TRBV29-1
TGTGCTAGTGGTTTGTCGGGGAACGAGCAGTTCTTC | CASGLSGNEQFF | . | TRBJ2-1 | . | TRBV12-5
TGTGCCAGCAGCGTGGACAGGGAGGGGCCGATTCAGTACTTC | CASSVDREGPIQYF | . | TRBJ2-4 | . | TRBV5-4
TGTGCCAGTAGTATGTCCTCGGCAGGGCACACTGAAGCTTTCTTT | CASSMSSAGHTEAFF | . | TRBJ1-1 | . | TRBV19
TGTGCCAGCAGCACGACTAGCGGGAGCTACGAGCAGTACTTC | CASSTTSGSYEQYF | TRBD2 | TRBJ2-7 | . | TRBV7-9
TGTGCCAGCTCACCACCTACTAGGGGGTCTTCTAACACCGGGGAGCTGTTTTTT | CASSPPTRGSSNTGELFF | . | TRBJ2-2 | . | TRBV18
TGCAGCGTAAGGACAGAGAACACTGAAGCTTTCTTT | CSVRTENTEAFF | . | TRBJ1-1 | . | TRBV29-1
TGTGCCAGCAGCCGACAGGGTACCGGGGAGCTGTTTTTT | CASSRQGTGELFF | TRBD1 | TRBJ2-2 | . | TRBV6-2/TRBV6-3
TGTGCCAGCAGCATGAGATCTAGCGGGAGAACAGATACGCAGTATTTT | CASSMRSSGRTDTQYF | TRBD2 | TRBJ2-3 | . | TRBV5-6
TGTGCCAGCAGCTTAGGCTTGGAGGGGGCCTATTCACCCCTCCACTTT | CASSLGLEGAYSPLHF | TRBD1 | TRBJ1-6 | once | TRBV13
TGTGCCAGCAGCCAAGCCGGGACAGGGAACACTGAAGCTTTCTTT | CASSQAGTGNTEAFF | TRBD1 | TRBJ1-1 | few | TRBV4-2
TGTGCCAGCAGCCGAAGTGGCAGTTTGAACACTGAAGCTTTCTTT | CASSRSGSLNTEAFF | . | TRBJ1-1 | . | TRBV3-1/TRBV3-2
TGTGCCAGCAGTGTGCATGGGATAGCGGGAGATTCCTACGAGCAGTACTTC | CASSVHGIAGDSYEQYF | TRBD2 | TRBJ2-7 | . | TRBV6-1
TGTGCCATCAGTGAGTCGGGGACTAGCATCTACGAGCAGTACTTC | CAISESGTSIYEQYF | TRBD2 | TRBJ2-7 | few | TRBV10-3
TGTGCCAGCAGCTCCACAGGCCCCTATGGCTACACCTTC | CASSSTGPYGYTF | . | TRBJ1-2 | . | TRBV11-2
TGTGCCAGCAGTCAAGCGGGGGTGGTTGAAGCTTTCTTT | CASSQAGVVEAFF | . | TRBJ1-1 | . | TRBV25-1
TGTGCCAGCAGTGACGGACTAGCGGGAGGGCCCCTCGAGCAGTACTTC | CASSDGLAGGPLEQYF | TRBD2 | TRBJ2-7 | . | TRBV28
TGTGCCACCAGTGACCCCGGGACTAGCGGGAACGAGCAGTACTTC | CATSDPGTSGNEQYF | TRBD2 | TRBJ2-7 | . | TRBV24-1
TGTGCCACCAGTGATTTAAGAGTGGGACTAGCGGGAGAGGTCCGAGATACGCAGTATTTT | CATSDLRVGLAGEVRDTQYF | TRBD2 | TRBJ2-3 | . | TRBV24-1
TGCGCCAGCAGCTTAGGCGGGGAGGGCTACACCTTC | CASSLGGEGYTF | . | TRBJ1-2 | . | TRBV5-1
TGTGCCAGCAGCTTGGGGGACAGGGGAGGGAATGAGCAGTTCTTC | CASSLGDRGGNEQFF | TRBD1 | TRBJ2-1 | . | TRBV5-4
TGTGCCAGCAGCTTAAACGCCGGGGGCGAGCAGTACTTC | CASSLNAGGEQYF | . | TRBJ2-7 | . | TRBV7-3